This T cell receptor beta chain stems from a study of T and B cells in COVID-19 patients. On the study more broadly: COVID-19 patients gave peripheral blood either during active infection or after recovery.

TRB was amplified from about 260-540 ng of blood genomic DNA. Study-wide results and limits: Few blood samples existed from mildly ill patients during symptoms or early in severe cases. In COVID-19 patients, T cell receptor beta variable and joining gene use was reportedly strongly skewed.

Germline assignment: CDR1 MNHNS and CDR2 SASEGT. V was clipped by 7 bases and J by 5 bases, with 9 bases between them. The CDR3 consists of 12 residues. Multiplex PCR with BIOMED2 TRB-A/B primer pools amplified TRB rearrangements. MiXCR was run by TCRdb on the multiplex PCR reads, yielding one entry per CDR3 protein. The repertoire consists of about 3,300 distinct CDR3 sequences, with approximately 22% occurring once and the leading ten covering roughly 20%. A remark on this clonotype: Its target is unknown.

This clonotype was obtained from a human donor with active COVID-19. Sequencing was done on a sample of blood. The chain recombines TRBV6-1 with TRBJ1-5, with a weak D call TRBD1 (6 bases). CDR3: CASNGGYQPQHF. The CDR3 nucleotides read TGTGCCAGCAACGGGGGCTATCAGCCCCAGCATTTT.